This TCR beta chain was found in a study of T-cell memory formation after mild COVID-19. The overall study: TCR clusters mostly belonged to single donors.

With V trimmed by 0 bases and J by 6 bases, 1 base remained unmatched. The length of the CDR3 is 15 residues. Looked up from germline, CDR1 is DFQATT and CDR2 is SNEGSKA (reference sequence). Each CDR3 protein gets one entry after TCRdb re-called the 5' RACE reads with MiXCR. The data contain fewer than 450,000 distinct CDR3 sequences, more than 20% of them singletons. This TCR was sampled from an adult woman who had mild COVID-19 (a few samples of this study predate the infection). Cell type and time point are not known. The V and J genes are TRBV20-1 and TRBJ2-2; 13 bases match TRBD2. The sample taken for sequencing was PBMCs or a T cell subset sorted from them (not recorded which). CDR3 bases: TGCAGTGCTAGAGATACTAGCGGGAGGGCCGGGGAGCTGTTTTTT. Its translation: CSARDTSGRAGELFF.